The 5 T cell receptor beta chains below all came from one sample that was sequenced in a study of CD8 T cells in ankylosing spondylitis. TCRdb used MiXCR to reprocess the 5' RACE reads, holding one entry per CDR3 protein. The repertoire holds 250,000 to 300,000 distinct CDR3 sequences, with 20% as singletons. Sequencing was carried out using blood, either unsorted or a sorted T cell fraction (not recorded which). These receptors came from a male donor with ankylosing spondylitis or in good health (not recorded which).

This clonotype has only a few counts. CDR3 DNA: TGCAGTGCCAAACTTGCCATCTTTGAGGATGAGCAGTTCTTC. Translating it yields CSAKLAIFEDEQFF. The chain carries TRBV20-1 and TRBJ2-1; D unresolved. V lost 6 bases and J 8 bases, leaving 20 bases between the germline ends. Germline V lookup: CDR1 DFQATT, CDR2 SNEGSKA (reference sequence). CDR3 size: 14 residues.

This clonotype was recorded a few times. This sequence joins TRBV2 and TRBJ2-3, with 11 bases matching TRBD2. With 7 bases clipped from V and 2 bases from J, the junction kept 8 bases outside the gene matches. Germline CDR1 SNHLY, CDR2 FYNNEI. The CDR3 runs to 16 residues. DNA of the CDR3: TGTGCCAGCACCACCCTAGCGGGGGGAATCACAGATACGCAGTATTTT. It encodes CASTTLAGGITDTQYF.

This clonotype was seen a few times. The chain links TRBV28 to TRBJ1-4; D gene ambiguous. Trimming took 6 bases from V and 7 from J, leaving 15 bases between them. The germline V gene has CDR1 MDHEN and CDR2 SYDVKM. CDR3 length: 14 amino acids. The CDR3 loop reads CASRGHGSGEKLFF. DNA for the CDR3: TGTGCCAGCAGAGGTCACGGGTCGGGTGAAAAACTGTTTTTT. The complete variable domain, with remaining parts taken from reference TRBV28 and TRBJ1-4, reads DVKVTQSSRYLVKRTGEKVFLECVQDMDHENMFWYRQDPGLGLRLIYFSYDVKMKEKGDIPEGYSVSREKKERFSLILESASTNQTSMYLCASRGHGSGEKLFFGSGTQLSVL.

This clonotype was recorded a few times. V usage is TRBV11-2 and J usage is TRBJ2-1; D ambiguous. Per germline, CDR1 SGHAT and CDR2 FQNNGV. The CDR3 has 15 residues. The V end was cut by 0 bases, the J end by 7 bases, with 13 bases between. CDR3 in DNA: TGTGCCAGCAGCTTAGATAAGCCTAGTTGGAATGAGCAGTTCTTC. It is translated as CASSLDKPSWNEQFF. The full variable domain, in which reference TRBV11-2 and TRBJ2-1 provide the parts outside the CDR3, is EAGVAQSPRYKIIEKRQSVAFWCNPISGHATLYWYQQILGQGPKLLIQFQNNGVVDDSQLPKDRFSAERLKGVDSTLKIQPAKLEDSAVYLCASSLDKPSWNEQFFGPGTRLTVL.

The chain employs TRBV7-7 and TRBJ1-1, with 8 bases fitting TRBD1. CDR1 is SSHAT, CDR2 FNYEAQ, per germline (reference sequence). The CDR3 is 19 amino acids. V dropped 3 bases and J dropped 0; count of bases not matched to a gene: 15. The CDR3 reads CASSLVLGQDDGMNTEAFF. The DNA of the CDR3 is TGTGCCAGCAGCTTGGTGTTGGGACAGGACGATGGGATGAACACTGAAGCTTTCTTT.